This entry describes one T cell receptor (beta chain). This clonotype was detected only a few times. Its antigen is not yet known. No much larger clone is present one base from it, and per-base qualities are unavailable. These data come from a study of identical twins listed by TCRdb under 2016. Concerning the study at large: TCR alpha and beta repertoires from monozygotic twins, unrelated adults of various ages and cord blood were deep-sequenced to test whether fetal clonotypes persist. Replicate twin experiments were performed at different times using different library preparation protocols to rule out contamination. Summary of the overall study and its limitations: Fewer insertions were carried by abundant cord blood beta clonotypes, a similar but weaker trend appeared in young adult naive repertoires, and no such trend appeared in memory repertoires. Compared with coincidental sharing between unrelated individuals, an excess of low generation-probability sequences was observed among out-of-frame TCR alpha sequences shared between twins. Out-of-frame TCR alpha sharing in monozygotic twins was systematically underestimated by recombination models, whereas sharing between unrelated individuals was in agreement with the recombination models. Because the same donors could not be followed over many years, the conclusions depended on cross-sectional statistical analysis. Excess twin sharing in beta out-of-frame sequences was weaker because fewer shared sequences lowered the signal-to-noise ratio. Invariant T cells such as MAIT and iNKT could partly confound zero-insertion analyses, though diverse VJ usage argued against this for most clonotypes.

The library was produced with 5' RACE. The run used an Illumina HiSeq 2000. A universal primer binding site was added through template switching, and the final cDNA carried a unique molecular identifier so that TCR cDNA molecules could be counted accurately. Specific primers in the conserved constant-segment region were used to synthesize first-strand cDNA for the TCR alpha and beta chains. Each cDNA library was double barcoded, with a SMART-Mk sample barcode plus Illumina barcodes, to control for contamination. TruSeq adapter sequences, together with Illumina sample barcodes, were added in two successive PCR steps. The Illumina HiSeq platform was used with custom primers to sequence TCR alpha and beta cDNA libraries. Per the source publication's procedure: Unique molecular identifiers were extracted from raw reads with MiGEC, and CDR3 positions were determined with MiXCR. Recombination models were inferred per individual with the repgenHMM and IGoR tools using an EM algorithm. Shared clonotype analysis was performed with the tcR package in R, normalizing sharing by the product of cloneset sizes. To study raw recombination free of thymic and clonal selection effects, out-of-frame nonproductive sequences were analyzed. TCRdb trimmed public reads at Q25 via fastp, called clones via MiXCR and kept in-frame beta chains. Merged by CDR3 protein, the rows form single entries marked with the most common genes and DNA. TCRdb's processing, not the study's, gives the V and J calls here. For this sample the table gives about 1.7 million distinct CDR3 sequences, of which about 30% were detected only once. About 0.27% of the sample lies in the top ten.

Every donor in the study was a healthy Caucasian. For CDR1 and CDR2, the germline V gene lists ENHRY and SYGVKD. The CDR3 holds 15 amino acids from the cysteine to the phenylalanine. Solely the CDR3 DNA is kept, with 45 bases framed from the first base. V is clipped by 6 bases and J by 0 bases, and the sequence between their germline boundaries is 12 bases long. This receptor was identified in a newborn girl in good health. Sequenced sample: cord blood. The receptor chain draws on TRBV10-3 and TRBJ2-1; a tentative D call is TRBD2 (5 bases match). The base sequence is TGTGCCATCAGGGACTTCTTGAGCTCCTACAATGAGCAGTTCTTC. Translation gives CAIRDFLSSYNEQFF.